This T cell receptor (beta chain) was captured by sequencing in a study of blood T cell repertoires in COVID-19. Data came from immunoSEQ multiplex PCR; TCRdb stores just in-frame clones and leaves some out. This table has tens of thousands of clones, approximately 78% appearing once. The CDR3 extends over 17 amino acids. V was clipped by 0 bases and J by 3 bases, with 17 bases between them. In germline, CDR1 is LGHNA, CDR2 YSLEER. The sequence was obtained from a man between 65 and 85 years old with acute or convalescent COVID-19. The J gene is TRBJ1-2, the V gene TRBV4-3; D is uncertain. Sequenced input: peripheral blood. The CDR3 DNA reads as TGCGCCAGCAGCCAAGATGTATCGGCGGGCACACACTATGGCTACACCTTC. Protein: CASSQDVSAGTHYGYTF.